This T cell receptor (beta chain) was captured in a study of sequential checkpoint blockade in melanoma. This clone was observed a handful of times. The protocol was immunoSEQ multiplex PCR, while the TCRdb copy is restricted to in-frame clones and leaves out a portion. The sample lists about 14,000 clones, approximately 48% occurring once. This sample's treatment: randomized to nivolumab then ipilimumab (arm A) or the reverse (arm B). PBMC sorting kept live CD3+CD8+ cells without CD19 or CD56. Germline V CDR1 and CDR2: GTSNPN, SVGIG (reference sequence). Trimming cost V 4 bases and J 1 base, with 13 bases left between them. There are 14 residues in the CDR3.

Sequencing used CD8+ T cells sorted from blood (inferred from file names), obtained from a patient given nivolumab and ipilimumab in sequence. The V call is TRBV30, the J call TRBJ1-1; D is perhaps TRBD1 (6 bases). This clonotype was sampled from a human donor with melanoma. The CDR3 protein is CAWTDGGANTEAFF. The DNA of the CDR3 is TGTGCCTGGACTGACGGGGGGGCGAACACTGAAGCTTTCTTT.